This T cell receptor (beta chain) came from a study of blood T cell repertoires in COVID-19. Study context: T cells, B-cell-depleted T cells, or PBMCs supplied cDNA or gDNA.

This clone was seen a few times. The J segment lost 4 bases and the V segment lost 4 bases, leaving 6 bases of the junction unmatched. This CDR3 has 15 residues. CDR1 and CDR2 (germline): SGHVS, FQNEAQ. Under the authors' procedure: Using reference gene primer amplification, nucleated cell counts were estimated. Profiling relied on immunoSEQ multiplex PCR, and the TCRdb table lists in-frame clones only, not all of them. The V and J calls and clone size are taken from that table; D and trimming were inferred from the DNA. The data contain roughly 200,000 clones, around 85% of them singletons. V gene TRBV7-8 combines with J gene TRBJ2-1; TRBD1 agrees at 8 bases. Sequencing input: PBMCs or T cells enriched from blood (not recorded which). This sequence was found in a man aged 35-49 years who had recovered from COVID-19. The CDR3: CASSSRDRPYNEQFF. The CDR3 bases are TGTGCCAGCAGCTCCCGGGACAGGCCATACAATGAGCAGTTCTTC.